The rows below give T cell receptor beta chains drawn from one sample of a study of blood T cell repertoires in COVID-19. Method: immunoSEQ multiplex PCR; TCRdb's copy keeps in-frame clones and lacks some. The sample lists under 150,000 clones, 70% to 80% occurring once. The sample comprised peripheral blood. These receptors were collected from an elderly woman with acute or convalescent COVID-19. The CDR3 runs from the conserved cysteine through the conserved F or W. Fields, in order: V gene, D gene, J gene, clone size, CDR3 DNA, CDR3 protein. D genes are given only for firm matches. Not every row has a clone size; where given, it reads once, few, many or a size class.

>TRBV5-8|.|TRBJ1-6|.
TGTGCCAGCAGCTTGAGGGGATCACCCCTCCACTTT
CASSLRGSPLHF
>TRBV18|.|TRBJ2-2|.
TGTGCCAGCTCACCACTCAGAGGGGAGCTGTTTTTT
CASSPLRGELFF
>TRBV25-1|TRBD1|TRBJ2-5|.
TGTGCCAGCAGTGTGGACAGGGGAGGGACCCAGTACTTC
CASSVDRGGTQYF
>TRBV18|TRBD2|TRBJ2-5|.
TGTGCCAGCTCGCTTAACGGGGGGTCGGAGACCCAGTACTTC
CASSLNGGSETQYF
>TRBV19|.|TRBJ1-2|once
TGTGCCAGTACAAGCAGGGGAGTTGTCGATGGCTACACCTTC
CASTSRGVVDGYTF
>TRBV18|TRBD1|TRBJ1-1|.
TGTGCCAGCTCACCAGAGTCAGGGGGCACTGAAGCTTTCTTT
CASSPESGGTEAFF
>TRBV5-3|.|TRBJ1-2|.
TGTGCCAGAAGCCCGACAGGCGACTATGGCTACACCTTC
CARSPTGDYGYTF
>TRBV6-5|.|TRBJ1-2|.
TGTGCCAGCAGTTATGGCGGGGAGGAATATGGCTACACCTTC
CASSYGGEEYGYTF
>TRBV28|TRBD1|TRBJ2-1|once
TGTGCCAGCAGCCGCGGGGACAGGCTCAATGAGCAGTTCTTC
CASSRGDRLNEQFF
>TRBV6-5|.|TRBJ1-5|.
TGTGCCAGCAAGACAGCCAATCAGCCCCAGCATTTT
CASKTANQPQHF
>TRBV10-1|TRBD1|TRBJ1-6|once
TGCGCCAGCAGCGGGACAGGACCTAATTCACCCCTCCACTTT
CASSGTGPNSPLHF
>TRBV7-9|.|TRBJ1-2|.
TGTGCCAGCAGCTTAGCGTTGAGAGGGCGCGGCTATGGCTACACCTTC
CASSLALRGRGYGYTF
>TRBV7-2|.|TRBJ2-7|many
TGTGCCAGCAGCTTCATAGGCACAGGCCTCTCCTACGAGCAGTACTTC
CASSFIGTGLSYEQYF
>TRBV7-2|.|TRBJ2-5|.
TGTGCCAGCAGCTTGGGGGGAGTTCAAGAGACCCAGTACTTC
CASSLGGVQETQYF
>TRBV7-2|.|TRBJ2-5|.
TGTGCCACCGGGGGTGTAGCGGTGGGGAAGACCCAGTACTTC
CATGGVAVGKTQYF
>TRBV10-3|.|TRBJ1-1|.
TGTGCCATCACCGAATCTATGAACACTGAAGCTTTCTTT
CAITESMNTEAFF
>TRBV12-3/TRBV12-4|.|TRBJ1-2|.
TGTGCCAGCAGTCCCCGGGCAGGGGATGGCTACACCTTC
CASSPRAGDGYTF
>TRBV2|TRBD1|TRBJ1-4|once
TGTGCCAGCGGTACAGGGGTGACTAATGAAAAACTGTTTTTT
CASGTGVTNEKLFF